This entry lists 21 T cell receptor beta chains sequenced from one sample in a study of low-dose radiotherapy and immunotherapy resistance in tumors. Time point meaning: before trial treatment. Primers used for first-strand cDNA, a TRAV- and TRBV-specific set, covered both alpha and beta chains. TCRs were put through about 20 PCR cycles of amplification with Phusion. A constant-region primer and the V-primer adapter served as the primer pair. Using its own MiXCR run on the reads, TCRdb lists one record per CDR3 protein. The table has around 69,000 distinct CDR3 sequences, less than 35% seen once; the top ten hold over 8.5%. Sequencing used PBMCs, obtained before treatment. The receptors were gathered from a female donor with ovarian cancer.

By frequency in the sample, this clonotype is medium-sized. A read error may produce the germline difference seen at one junction end. The chain is built from TRBV11-2 and TRBJ2-3, with D tentatively TRBD1 (5 bases). The germline gives CDR1 SGHAT, CDR2 FQNNGV. CDR3 length: 16 residues. The CDR3 nucleotides are TGCGCCAGCAGCCATCAGGGCCCTCCCTCCACAGATACGCAGTATTTT. It codes for CASSHQGPPSTDTQYF.

This clonotype was recorded at least ten times. This chain links TRBV20-1 with TRBJ2-1; 8 bases fit TRBD2. V lost 4 bases and J lost 7; bases outside the gene matches: 12. Germline-derived CDR1 and CDR2 are DFQATT and SNEGSKA (reference sequence). This CDR3 is 15 amino acids long. The DNA for the CDR3 is TGCAGTGCTACCCCGGGACTAGATACTAGGAATGAGCAGTTCTTC. Protein sequence: CSATPGLDTRNEQFF.

This clonotype was detected ten times or more. J is TRBJ2-3 and V is TRBV12-3 or TRBV12-4, with TRBD2 matching 8 bases. V lost 2 bases and J lost 3; bases outside the gene matches: 4. The CDR3 is made up of 15 amino acids. CDR3 nucleotide sequence: TGTGCCAGCAGTTTATCCGGGGGGGAAACAGATACGCAGTATTTT. This sequence encodes CASSLSGGETDTQYF.

This clonotype was detected ten times or more. The chain has TRBV26 and TRBJ1-1. TRBV26 is reported as a pseudogene. This CDR3 spans 17 amino acids. The DNA of the CDR3 is TGTGCCAGCAGTTTGGCGGGAGGCCGAGCTAGGGTCACTGAAGCTTTCTTT. Encoded protein: CASSLAGGRARVTEAFF.

This clonotype was observed many times. The chain is built from TRBV5-4 and TRBJ2-3, with 10 bases identical to TRBD2. The CDR3 is made up of 16 amino acids. With 0 bases clipped from V and 3 bases from J, the junction kept 4 bases outside the gene matches. Germline loops: CDR1 SGHNT, CDR2 YYREEE (reference sequence). CDR3 protein: CASSLASGRHTDTQYF. CDR3 in DNA: TGTGCCAGCAGCTTGGCTAGCGGGAGACATACAGATACGCAGTATTTT.

The V gene is TRBV9, the J gene TRBJ2-1; no reliable D call. CDR3 size: 14 residues. Germline V gene sequence: CDR1 SGDLS, CDR2 YYNGEE. Trimming shortened V by 0 bases and J by 3 bases, and 7 bases separated the two germline ends. The CDR3 nucleotides read TGTGCCAGCAGCGTAGCAACCATCTACAATGAGCAGTTCTTC. Protein: CASSVATIYNEQFF. The full variable domain, in which reference TRBV9 and TRBJ2-1 provide the parts outside the CDR3, is DSGVTQTPKHLITATGQRVTLRCSPRSGDLSVYWYQQSLDQGLQFLIQYYNGEERAKGNILERFSAQQFPDLHSELNLSSLELGDSALYFCASSVATIYNEQFFGPGTRLTVL.

This clonotype has a count of ten or more. V gene TRBV13 combines with J gene TRBJ2-2, with 11 nucleotides matching TRBD2. The V gene end was trimmed by 5 bases and the J gene end by 3 bases; junction bases not matched to a gene: 5. The germline gives CDR1 PRHDT, CDR2 FYEKMQ (reference sequence). The CDR3 length is 16 residues. The CDR3 DNA follows: TGTGCCAGCAGCCTCACTAGCGGGAGAGACACCGGGGAGCTGTTTTTT. It yields the protein CASSLTSGRDTGELFF.

In its sample, this clonotype was seen once. The chain uses TRBV6-2 or TRBV6-3 and TRBJ1-5; 9 nucleotides match TRBD1. CDR3 size: 16 residues. Germline assignment: CDR1 MNHEY and CDR2 SVGEGT. Trimming took 5 bases from V and 6 from J; bases not matched to a gene: 11. CDR3 nucleotides: TGTGCCAGCAGTGAAAAGATCACAGGGGGCGTTCAGCCCCAGCATTTT. This sequence encodes CASSEKITGGVQPQHF.

With regard to this clonotype: The likely explanation is a read error, given a far larger clone one base away. The V gene is TRBV21-1, the J gene TRBJ1-4; TRBD1, the D gene given by the table, was not confirmed from the DNA. TRBV21-1 is listed as a pseudogene. This CDR3 contains 18 residues. The CDR3 sequence: CSSSQWAGGRATNEKLFF. CDR3 nucleotides: TGTTCCAGCAGCCAATGGGCGGGGGGCCGTGCAACTAATGAAAAACTGTTTTTT.

DNA of the CDR3: TGCAGCGTTGGGGACAGTGTAGGTGGCTACACCTTC. Its translation is CSVGDSVGGYTF. V gene TRBV29-1 combines with J gene TRBJ1-2; TRBD1 aligns across 7 bases. With 4 bases clipped from V and 7 bases from J, the junction kept 6 bases outside the gene matches. Germline V lookup: CDR1 SQVTM, CDR2 ANQGSEA. This CDR3 region has 12 residues.

This clonotype was observed at least ten times. The DNA of the CDR3 is TGTGCCAGCAGCTTTCGAGGGGCAGAGTATGGCTACACCTTC. Protein sequence: CASSFRGAEYGYTF. This chain joins TRBV6-5 and TRBJ1-2, with TRBD1 as a possible D gene (5 bases). CDR1 and CDR2 from the germline V gene are MNHEY and SVGAGI. V lost 6 bases to trimming and J lost 5 bases, with 16 bases between them. The CDR3 loop spans 14 amino acids.

The V and J genes are TRBV9 and TRBJ2-1; the D gene is possibly TRBD1 (6 bases). Germline V lookup: CDR1 SGDLS, CDR2 YYNGEE. Trimming took off 3 bases at V and 0 bases at J, with 10 bases between the two ends. This CDR3 contains 15 residues. CDR3 region: CASSARDNSYNEQFF. CDR3 DNA: TGTGCCAGCAGCGCCCGGGACAACTCCTACAATGAGCAGTTCTTC.

This clonotype was seen at least ten times. The J gene is TRBJ2-7, the V gene TRBV29-1; 9 bases map to TRBD1. The CDR3 loop spans 11 amino acids. Germline V gene lookup returns CDR1 SQVTM and CDR2 ANQGSEA. V gave up 7 bases and J gave up 7 bases; unmatched junction bases: 5. DNA for the CDR3: TGCAGCGCTTTGACAGGGGGGGAGCAGTACTTC. Translating gives CSALTGGEQYF.

This clonotype was recorded at least ten times. The chain employs TRBV4-1 and TRBJ2-7; TRBD2 is a possible D gene (6 bases). This CDR3 is built from 16 residues. The germline gives CDR1 MGHRA, CDR2 YSYEKL. V was shortened by 5 bases and J by 0 bases, with 17 bases between the two germline ends. CDR3 region: CASSVRGGSLSYEQYF. CDR3 in DNA: TGCGCCAGCAGCGTCCGAGGAGGGTCCCTCTCCTACGAGCAGTACTTC.

The gene calls are TRBV12-3 or TRBV12-4 and TRBJ1-5, with D unclear. The CDR3 is 16 amino acids. The V end lost 3 bases, the J end lost 0 bases, and 12 bases lay between the germline ends. The CDR3 here is CASSFSYVNSNQPQHF. The CDR3 nucleotides read TGTGCCAGCAGTTTCTCCTACGTTAATAGCAATCAGCCCCAGCATTTT.

The J gene is TRBJ2-4, the V gene TRBV6-2 or TRBV6-3; 7 nucleotides line up with TRBD1. V was clipped by 6 bases and J by 6 bases; unmatched bases: 5. Germline assignment: CDR1 MNHEY and CDR2 SVGEGT. The CDR3 covers 13 residues. The CDR3: CASRGTALNIQYF. The CDR3 DNA reads TGTGCCAGCAGGGGGACAGCCTTAAACATTCAGTACTTC.

On this clonotype itself: With only one base between it and a far larger clone, this is likely a read error. J is TRBJ2-7 and V is TRBV7-2; TRBD2 agrees at 7 bases. Germline lookup yields CDR1 SGHTA and CDR2 FQGNSA. The CDR3 covers 13 residues. The V gene end was trimmed by 5 bases and the J gene end by 7 bases; junction bases not matched to a gene: 8. This CDR3 reads CASSLLSGGEQYF. In DNA, the CDR3 is TGTGCCAGCAGCCTACTTTCGGGAGGTGAGCAGTACTTC.

Turning to this clonotype: A single base is all that separates this from a far larger clone, so a read error is likely. The V call is TRBV5-5, the J call TRBJ2-5; possibly TRBD1 for D (5 bases). This CDR3 comprises 14 residues. CDR1 is SGHKS and CDR2 is YYEKEE in the germline V gene (reference sequence). The V and J ends lost 4 bases and 11 bases respectively, with 21 bases between them. In DNA, the CDR3 is TGTGCCAGCAGCCTGTCAGTGGCAGGGAATGAGCAGTACTTC. This sequence encodes CASSLSVAGNEQYF.

This clonotype was seen many times. The CDR3 loop is CASSLTSNTGELFF. In nucleotides, the CDR3 is TGTGCCAGCAGTTTGACGTCGAACACCGGGGAGCTGTTTTTT. The chain employs TRBV12-3 or TRBV12-4 and TRBJ2-2; no firm D call. This CDR3 is 14 amino acids long. V gave up 3 bases and J gave up 0 bases, with 5 bases separating them.

This clonotype was detected many times. The V call is TRBV7-2, the J call TRBJ2-6; D is perhaps TRBD1 (5 bases). Trimming pared 0 bases from V and 0 bases from J, leaving 15 bases between. Germline V gene lookup returns CDR1 SGHTA and CDR2 FQGNSA. The CDR3 consists of 19 residues. CDR3: CASSLAGAPTTSGANVLTF. In DNA, the CDR3 is TGTGCCAGCAGCTTAGCTGGGGCCCCTACAACCTCTGGGGCCAACGTCCTGACTTTC.

The rearrangement uses TRBV19 and TRBJ1-4; D is possibly TRBD1 (5 bases). Per the germline V gene, CDR1 is LNHDA and CDR2 is SQIVND (reference sequence). V was clipped by 3 bases and J by 2 bases, with 10 bases between them. The CDR3 is made up of 15 amino acids. The CDR3 bases are TGTGCCAGTAGTATCGGGGCAGGCACTAATGAAAAACTGTTTTTT. This encodes CASSIGAGTNEKLFF.